The 29 T cell receptor beta chains reported below all come from one sample, sequenced in a study of blood T cell repertoires in COVID-19 (dated by TCRdb to the early 2020s). Library method: the immunoSEQ multiplex PCR assay. Drawn from immuneACCESS, this table holds only the in-frame rearrangements with V and J called that TCRdb kept. Clones are partly lost; checked studies trace under half to an unresolved V gene and leave the rest unexplained. In this sample the table shows around 300,000 clones, approximately 88% of which occur a single time. The ten top clones hold 4% of the sample. The sequenced sample was peripheral blood. The receptors stem from a woman aged 50 to 60 with active or convalescent COVID-19.

This clone was detected only once. The chain has TRBV5-1 and TRBJ2-1; a weak D match, TRBD1 (5 bases). Looked up from germline, CDR1 is SGHRS and CDR2 is YFSETQ. This CDR3 has 13 residues. The V and J ends lost 4 bases and 13 bases respectively, with 18 bases between them. In nucleotides, the CDR3 is TGCGCCAGCAGCACGACGACCAGGGTGGAACAGTTCTTC. Amino acids: CASSTTTRVEQFF.

The chain joins TRBV19 to TRBJ1-2, with TRBD1 as a possible D gene (6 bases). From germline, CDR1 is LNHDA and CDR2 SQIVND (reference sequence). The CDR3 runs 15 residues. V dropped 7 bases and J dropped 3 bases, with 18 bases sitting between them. CDR3: CASNRRAGVDYGYTF. The CDR3 DNA is TGTGCCAGTAATCGACGGGCAGGGGTGGACTATGGCTACACCTTC.

This clone was seen more than once but under ten times. This chain joins TRBV7-9 and TRBJ1-1; 8 bases are shared with TRBD1. This CDR3 is built from 14 residues. Germline V gene sequence: CDR1 SEHNR, CDR2 FQNEAQ (reference sequence). With 4 bases clipped from V and 1 base from J, the junction kept 2 bases outside the gene matches. DNA for the CDR3: TGTGCCAGCAGCTCCGGGACAGGGAACACTGAAGCTTTCTTT. This encodes CASSSGTGNTEAFF.

This clone has a single count. The CDR3 DNA follows: TGTGCCAGCAGTCCCGGACTAGCGGGAGCAGAGACCCAGTACTTC. It encodes CASSPGLAGAETQYF. The V call is TRBV28, the J call TRBJ2-5; 13 bases agree with TRBD2. CDR1 and CDR2 from the germline V gene are MDHEN and SYDVKM. V dropped 5 bases and J dropped 4; count of bases not matched to a gene: 4. This CDR3 region has 15 residues. Together with reference TRBV28 and TRBJ2-5, the CDR3 gives the full variable domain: DVKVTQSSRYLVKRTGEKVFLECVQDMDHENMFWYRQDPGLGLRLIYFSYDVKMKEKGDIPEGYSVSREKKERFSLILESASTNQTSMYLCASSPGLAGAETQYFGPGTRLLVL.

The chain has TRBV12-3 or TRBV12-4 and TRBJ1-2, with D possibly matching TRBD1 (6 bases). V dropped 6 bases and J dropped 4 bases, with 9 bases sitting between them. The CDR3 spans 12 residues. CDR3 amino acids: CASSPDSYGYTF. In DNA, the CDR3 is TGTGCCAGCAGCCCGGACAGCTATGGCTACACCTTC.

Regarding this clone: Distinct nucleotide sequences in the sample also encode this CDR3. CDR3 nucleotide sequence: TGTGCCAGCAGCCTCAGGGGCAACACTGAAGCTTTCTTT. Encoded protein: CASSLRGNTEAFF. The genes are TRBV3-1 (or the pseudogene TRBV3-2) and TRBJ1-1; D is perhaps TRBD1 (6 bases). Deletions cut 4 bases from V and 2 bases from J, with 8 bases between. This CDR3 contains 13 residues. Germline CDR1 is LGHDT and CDR2 is YNNKEL (reference sequence).

The V gene is TRBV24-1, the J gene TRBJ1-3, with a weak D call TRBD1 (6 bases). The CDR3 runs 13 residues. CDR1 is KGHDR and CDR2 is SFDVKD in the germline V gene. The V end was cut by 9 bases, the J end by 0 bases, with 8 bases between. CDR3 sequence reads: CATQGTSGNTIYF. The CDR3 region has the DNA TGTGCCACCCAGGGGACCTCTGGAAACACCATATATTTT.

This chain joins TRBV5-1 and TRBJ2-1; the match to TRBD2 covers 12 bases. Germline V gene lookup returns CDR1 SGHRS and CDR2 YFSETQ. The CDR3 runs 15 residues. After removal of 0 bases from V and 7 bases from J, the junction contained 2 bases not matched to a gene. CDR3 loop: CASSLGLAGVNEQFF. Here the CDR3 DNA reads TGCGCCAGCAGCTTGGGACTAGCGGGAGTGAATGAGCAGTTCTTC.

The chain links TRBV19 to TRBJ1-5; TRBD1 might be the D (5 bases). Deletions cut 9 bases from V and 6 bases from J, with 15 bases between. The CDR3 is 13 amino acids. Germline loops: CDR1 LNHDA, CDR2 SQIVND (reference sequence). The CDR3 here is CASRTGLSQPQHF. The DNA for the CDR3 is TGTGCCAGCCGAACAGGCCTGAGTCAGCCCCAGCATTTT.

Details on this clone: An end of the junction does not agree with germline; a read error may underlie this. J is TRBJ2-5 and V is TRBV5-1, with D perhaps matching TRBD1 (6 bases). CDR1 SGHRS and CDR2 YFSETQ come from the germline V gene. The CDR3 runs to 14 residues. CDR3 region: CASSLVDRQETQYF. In DNA form, the CDR3 reads TGCGCCAGTAGCTTGGTTGACAGGCAAGAGACCCAGTACTTC.

This clone has just one count. The same CDR3 can be traced to other DNA sequences in this sample. This chain links TRBV18 with TRBJ2-7; D is undetermined. Germline values: CDR1 KGHSH, CDR2 LQKENI. This CDR3 is 12 amino acids long. With 6 bases removed from V and 0 bases from J, the gap between germline ends came to 6 bases. CDR3 bases: TGTGCCAGCTCCCCCAGCTCCTACGAGCAGTACTTC. It translates to CASSPSSYEQYF.

Concerning this clone itself: One junction end does not reproduce the germline sequence, and a read error may be involved. The chain combines TRBV7-7 with TRBJ2-1, with 10 bases that match TRBD1. This CDR3 has 16 residues. The germline V gene encodes CDR1 SSHAT and CDR2 FNYEAQ (reference sequence). The CDR3 sequence is CASSLRQGAPRNEQFF. DNA of the CDR3: TGTGCTAGCAGCCTCCGACAGGGGGCTCCGCGCAATGAGCAGTTCTTC.

The chain links TRBV18 to TRBJ1-3; D remains unclear. V lost 2 bases and J lost 2, with 13 bases in between. CDR3 length: 16 amino acids. Per the germline V gene, CDR1 is KGHSH and CDR2 is LQKENI. The CDR3 nucleotides are TGTGCCAGCTCACCAGGTCCACTAGGAACTGGAAACACCATATATTTT. This sequence encodes CASSPGPLGTGNTIYF.

V and J are TRBV6-5 and TRBJ2-7; 7 bases line up with TRBD1. This CDR3 has 14 amino acids. CDR1 is MNHEY, CDR2 SVGAGI, per germline. V was clipped by 8 bases and J by 2 bases; unmatched bases: 9. The CDR3 nucleotides are TGTGCCAGCCTCCTGACCGGGACAGCCTACGAGCAGTACTTC. It codes for CASLLTGTAYEQYF.

This chain links TRBV15 with TRBJ2-1; D is possibly TRBD2 (6 bases). Trimming took off 0 bases at V and 15 bases at J, with 15 bases between the two ends. The CDR3 spans 13 residues. The germline CDR1 and CDR2 sequences are LNHNV and YYDKDF (reference sequence). Here the CDR3 reads CATSREVAAPGFF. In DNA form, the CDR3 reads TGTGCCACCAGCAGAGAAGTAGCGGCCCCGGGGTTCTTC.

The chain carries TRBV28 and TRBJ1-2; D is perhaps TRBD1 (6 bases). Germline CDR1 is MDHEN and CDR2 is SYDVKM. The CDR3 loop spans 14 amino acids. V gave up 6 bases and J gave up 5 bases, with 16 bases separating them. CDR3 coding DNA: TGTGCCAGCAGCCTCGGGGGGGCCGCATATGGCTACACCTTC. Residues: CASSLGGAAYGYTF.

This chain links TRBV28 with TRBJ1-1; TRBD1 matches 9 bases. The length of the CDR3 is 15 residues. V shed 3 bases, J shed 7 bases, and the junction held 9 bases outside the gene matches. Germline V gene sequence: CDR1 MDHEN, CDR2 SYDVKM. The CDR3 loop is CASSFTGGGSIEAFF. The CDR3 DNA sequence: TGTGCCAGCAGTTTCACAGGGGGCGGGAGCATTGAAGCTTTCTTT. The whole variable domain, remainder taken from reference TRBV28 and TRBJ1-1, is DVKVTQSSRYLVKRTGEKVFLECVQDMDHENMFWYRQDPGLGLRLIYFSYDVKMKEKGDIPEGYSVSREKKERFSLILESASTNQTSMYLCASSFTGGGSIEAFFGQGTRLTVV.

The chain is built from TRBV6-5 and TRBJ2-5, with TRBD1 as a possible D gene (5 bases). Trimming took 5 bases from V and 5 from J, leaving 12 bases between them. Germline loops: CDR1 MNHEY, CDR2 SVGAGI. The CDR3 loop spans 13 amino acids. CDR3 residues: CASSQGFRETQYF. The CDR3 nucleotides read TGTGCCAGCAGTCAGGGATTTAGGGAGACCCAGTACTTC.

The V and J genes are TRBV6-5 and TRBJ1-2; D might be TRBD1 (6 bases). This CDR3 has 15 residues. Germline V lookup: CDR1 MNHEY, CDR2 SVGAGI. Trimming removed 6 bases at V and 0 bases at J, with 14 bases between. CDR3 residues: CASRPTGPTNYGYTF. The DNA for the CDR3 is TGTGCCAGCAGACCCACAGGGCCTACTAACTATGGCTACACCTTC.

This clone was counted a single time. The gene calls are TRBV28 and TRBJ2-5, with 7 bases fitting TRBD1. V shed 7 bases, J shed 2 bases, and the junction held 13 bases outside the gene matches. CDR3 size: 16 residues. From germline, CDR1 is MDHEN and CDR2 SYDVKM. Written as DNA, the CDR3 is TGTGCCAGCATGACGAGAGGGGGCAAAGGACAAGAGACCCAGTACTTC. This translates into CASMTRGGKGQETQYF.

This clone was seen a handful of times. V and J are TRBV2 and TRBJ2-6, with 8 bases that match TRBD1. CDR3 size: 15 residues. V was clipped by 5 bases and J by 2 bases; unmatched bases: 2. CDR1 is SNHLY, CDR2 FYNNEI, per germline. DNA of the CDR3: TGTGCCAGCAGTCCGGACAGGGCTGGGGCCAACGTCCTGACTTTC. Its translation is CASSPDRAGANVLTF.

The rearrangement links TRBV2 to TRBJ1-6; 8 positions agree with TRBD1. The CDR3 consists of 16 residues. Germline V gene lookup returns CDR1 SNHLY and CDR2 FYNNEI. The V segment lost 6 bases and the J segment 9 bases; nucleotides outside the gene matches: 13. The CDR3 sequence is CASSFRGPVLSSPLHF. The CDR3 DNA follows: TGTGCCAGCAGCTTCAGGGGGCCGGTTTTAAGTTCACCCCTCCACTTT.

The J gene is TRBJ1-1, the V gene TRBV18, with D perhaps TRBD1 (6 bases). CDR1 is KGHSH and CDR2 is LQKENI in the germline V gene. There are 15 residues in the CDR3. The V end lost 1 base, the J end lost 6 bases, and 15 bases lay between the germline ends. The CDR3 DNA sequence: TGTGCCAGCTCACCACTAGCTACAGGGTACGCTGAAGCTTTCTTT. Protein: CASSPLATGYAEAFF.

The V gene is TRBV28, the J gene TRBJ2-5, with 7 positions matching TRBD1. The CDR3 is 15 residues long. From germline, CDR1 is MDHEN and CDR2 SYDVKM. V was clipped by 6 bases and J by 3 bases; unmatched bases: 10. The CDR3 DNA reads as TGTGCCAGCAGGTCAGGGGGAACGGGAAAAGAGACCCAGTACTTC. Translated: CASRSGGTGKETQYF.

The J gene is TRBJ2-7, the V gene TRBV7-2, with unresolved D. Germline assignment: CDR1 SGHTA and CDR2 FQGNSA. The V end was cut by 2 bases, the J end by 6 bases, with 14 bases between. The CDR3 length is 14 residues. CDR3 loop: CASSLSGAKAEQYF. CDR3 DNA sequence: TGTGCCAGCAGCTTATCTGGAGCAAAGGCCGAGCAGTACTTC.

The chain uses TRBV23-1 and TRBJ1-3; D uncertain. TRBV23-1 qualifies as an ORF whose function is uncertain. The CDR3 contains 19 residues. Between the trimmed V and J ends, which lost 3 bases and 7 bases, there was a span of 28 bases. The CDR3 nucleotides read TGCGCCAGCAGTCACTTCTTCACATTAACATCGGTTGGGAGGAACACCATATATTTT. Its protein is CASSHFFTLTSVGRNTIYF.

The sample holds a few counts of this clone. The V call is TRBV29-1, the J call TRBJ1-6, with TRBD1 matching 7 bases. The J segment lost 5 bases and the V segment lost 0 bases, leaving 7 bases of the junction unmatched. Germline-derived CDR1 and CDR2 are SQVTM and ANQGSEA. The CDR3 is 16 amino acids. CDR3 nucleotide sequence: TGCAGCGTTGAAGATGAAAAGGGGGCTAATAATTCACCCCTCCACTTT. It specifies CSVEDEKGANNSPLHF.

This chain connects TRBV19 to TRBJ2-7, with TRBD2 as a possible D gene (5 bases). The length of the CDR3 is 13 residues. Trimming took 1 base from V and 7 from J, leaving 11 bases between them. The germline gives CDR1 LNHDA, CDR2 SQIVND (reference sequence). The CDR3, as DNA: TGTGCCAGTAGTATAGGCCCTCGCGGGGAGCAGTACTTC. This translates into CASSIGPRGEQYF.

The chain has TRBV3-1 (or the pseudogene TRBV3-2) and TRBJ1-2; D ambiguous. CDR1 is LGHDT and CDR2 is YNNKEL in the germline V gene (reference sequence). Trimming shortened V by 1 base and J by 4 bases, and 13 bases separated the two germline ends. The CDR3 is 15 residues long. CDR3 DNA: TGTGCCAGCAGCCAAGGGACTGGAGACCTCTATGGCTACACCTTC. Encoded protein: CASSQGTGDLYGYTF.